This TCR beta chain derives from a study of blood T cell repertoires in COVID-19. As for the study in general: Donors in the United States, Italy and Spain gave samples during acute or convalescent COVID-19.

This CDR3 comprises 15 residues. Trimming cost V 4 bases and J 5 bases, with 14 bases left between them. The germline V gene encodes CDR1 ENHRY and CDR2 SYGVKD. Cohort assignment relied on participant-reported clinical history. Per the study methods: Reference gene primer amplification gave estimated nucleated cell counts. The assay was immunoSEQ multiplex PCR, and TCRdb's table has in-frame clones only and misses some. Clone size and V and J calls were adopted from that table, with D and trimming inferred from the DNA. The sample includes around 470,000 clones, 90% seen only once; the top ten take 0.6%.

Sequencing was carried out using PBMCs or T cells enriched from blood (not recorded which). The clonotype was recovered from a man aged 18 to 29 who had recovered from COVID-19. The genes are TRBV10-3 and TRBJ1-4; D is unclear. Written as DNA, the CDR3 is TGTGCCATCAGTGGGGAGTCTGGAGTAAATGAAAAACTGTTTTTT. It specifies CAISGESGVNEKLFF.